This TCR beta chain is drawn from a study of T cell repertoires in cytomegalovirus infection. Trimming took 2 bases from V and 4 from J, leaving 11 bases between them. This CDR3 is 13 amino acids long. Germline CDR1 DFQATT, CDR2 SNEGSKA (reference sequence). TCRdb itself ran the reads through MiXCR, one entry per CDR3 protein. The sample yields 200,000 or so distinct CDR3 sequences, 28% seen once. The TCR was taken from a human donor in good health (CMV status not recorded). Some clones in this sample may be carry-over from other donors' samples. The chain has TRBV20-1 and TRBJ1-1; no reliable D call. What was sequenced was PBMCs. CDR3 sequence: CSARRAGSTEAFF. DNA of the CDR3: TGCAGTGCTAGAAGGGCCGGGAGCACTGAAGCTTTCTTT.